This T cell receptor beta chain originates from a study of cytomegalovirus exposure and HLA in healthy donors. Losses at the gene ends were 6 bases for V and 4 bases for J; bases not matched to a gene: 8. Germline V gene data show CDR1 as LNHDA and CDR2 as SQIVND (reference sequence). CDR3 size: 15 residues. The PCR employed 60 Vbeta primers together with 13 Jbeta primers. Clones were read by immunoSEQ multiplex PCR, and TCRdb kept only the in-frame ones, dropping some. The repertoire consists of around 110,000 clones, with roughly 76% occurring once and the leading ten covering 5% to 7.5%. The chain recombines TRBV19 with TRBJ1-1, with TRBD1 matching 10 bases. Sequencing was performed on PBMCs. This TCR derives from a woman aged 50 to 60 in good health and CMV-seropositive. CDR3: CASSPRQGAGTEAFF. In nucleotides, the CDR3 is TGTGCCAGTAGCCCGAGACAGGGGGCAGGCACTGAAGCTTTCTTT.